This TCR beta chain emerged from a study of T cell clonotyping in hematopoietic cell transplantation. General study results and limits: Broader posttransplant TCR repertoire diversity was predicted by graft donor and pretransplant recipient Inverse Simpson Index values. Few recipient clonotypes overlapped donors; over 95% were de novo at given depth. After transplant, recipient diversity fell while pathologically expanded clonotypes grew through day 180.

Trimming removed 3 bases at V and 1 base at J, with 12 bases between. The CDR3 runs 15 residues. Germline values: CDR1 LGHNA, CDR2 YSLEER. Sequencing was performed with immunoSEQ multiplex PCR; in TCRdb, only in-frame clones are kept and a portion is missing. The data contain 9,000 to 13,000 clones, about nine tenths of them singletons. Concerning this clone: Its specificity is not known.

The clonotype originates from a male patient aged 60 to 75 who had an allogeneic stem cell transplant from an unrelated donor, so the T cells may come from the graft donor. Some clones in this sample may be carry-over from other donors' samples. Sequencing was performed on PBMCs, taken 180 days after allogeneic stem cell transplant. The chain uses TRBV4-3 and TRBJ1-1; D gene unclear. This CDR3 is CASSHQPTGNTEAFF. Written as DNA, the CDR3 is TGCGCCAGCAGCCACCAACCGACGGGGAACACTGAAGCTTTCTTT.